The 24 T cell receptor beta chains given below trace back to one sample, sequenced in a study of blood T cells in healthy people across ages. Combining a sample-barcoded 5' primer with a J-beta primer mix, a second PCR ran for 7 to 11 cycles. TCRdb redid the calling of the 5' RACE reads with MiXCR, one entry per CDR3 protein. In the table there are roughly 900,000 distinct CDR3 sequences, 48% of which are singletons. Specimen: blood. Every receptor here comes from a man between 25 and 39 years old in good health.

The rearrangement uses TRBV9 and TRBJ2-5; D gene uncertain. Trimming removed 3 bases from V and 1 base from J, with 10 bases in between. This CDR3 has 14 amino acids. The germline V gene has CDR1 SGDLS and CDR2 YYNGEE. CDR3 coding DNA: TGTGCCAGCAGCGCTGGACGGTCCCAAGAGACCCAGTACTTC. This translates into CASSAGRSQETQYF.

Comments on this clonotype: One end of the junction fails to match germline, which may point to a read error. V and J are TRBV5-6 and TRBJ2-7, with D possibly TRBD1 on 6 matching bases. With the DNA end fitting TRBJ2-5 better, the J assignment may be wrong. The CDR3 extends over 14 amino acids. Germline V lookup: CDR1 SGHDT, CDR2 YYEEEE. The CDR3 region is CGSSLGTGWETQYF. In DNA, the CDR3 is TGTGGCAGCAGCTTGGGTACAGGGTGGGAGACCCAGTACTTC.

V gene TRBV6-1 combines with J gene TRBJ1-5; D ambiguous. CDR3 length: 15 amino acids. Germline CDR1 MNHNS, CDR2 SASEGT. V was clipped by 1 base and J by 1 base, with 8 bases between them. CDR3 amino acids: CASSEGPSSNQPQHF. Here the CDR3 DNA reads TGTGCCAGCAGTGAAGGGCCCTCGAGCAATCAGCCCCAGCATTTT.

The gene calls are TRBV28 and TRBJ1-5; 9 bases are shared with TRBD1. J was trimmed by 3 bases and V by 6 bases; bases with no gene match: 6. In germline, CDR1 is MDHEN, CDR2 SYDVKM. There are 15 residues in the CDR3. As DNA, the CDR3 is TGTGCCAGCAGCCGGACAGGGGCGTTCAATCAGCCCCAGCATTTT. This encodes CASSRTGAFNQPQHF.

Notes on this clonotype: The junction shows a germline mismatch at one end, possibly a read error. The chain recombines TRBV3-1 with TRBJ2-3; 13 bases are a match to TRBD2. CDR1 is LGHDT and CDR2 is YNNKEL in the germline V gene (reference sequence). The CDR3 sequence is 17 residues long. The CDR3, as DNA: TGTGCCAACAGCCTCTACGGGACTAGCGGGGCCACAGATACGCAGTATTTT. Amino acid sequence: CANSLYGTSGATDTQYF.

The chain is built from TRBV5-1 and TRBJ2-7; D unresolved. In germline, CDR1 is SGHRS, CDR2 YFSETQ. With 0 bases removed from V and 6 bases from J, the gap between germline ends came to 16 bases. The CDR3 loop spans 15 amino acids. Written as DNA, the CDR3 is TGCGCCAGCAGCTTGGAGTCAGCCCAGGCCCGCGAGCAGTACTTC. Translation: CASSLESAQAREQYF. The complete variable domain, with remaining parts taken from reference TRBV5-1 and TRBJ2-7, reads KAGVTQTPRYLIKTRGQQVTLSCSPISGHRSVSWYQQTPGQGLQFLFEYFSETQRNKGNFPGRFSGRQFSNSRSEMNVSTLELGDSALYLCASSLESAQAREQYFGPGTRLTVT.

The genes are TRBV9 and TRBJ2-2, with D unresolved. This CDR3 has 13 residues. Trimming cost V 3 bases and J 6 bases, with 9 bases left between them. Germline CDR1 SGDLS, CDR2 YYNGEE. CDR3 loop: CASSGENPGELFF. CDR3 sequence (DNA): TGTGCCAGCAGCGGAGAGAATCCCGGGGAGCTGTTTTTT.

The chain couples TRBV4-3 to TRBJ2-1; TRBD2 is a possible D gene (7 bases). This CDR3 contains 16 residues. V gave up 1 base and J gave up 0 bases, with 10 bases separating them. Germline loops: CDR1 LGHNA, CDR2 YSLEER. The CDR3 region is CASSQGGGVSYNEQFF. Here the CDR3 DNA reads TGCGCCAGCAGCCAAGGAGGGGGGGTCTCCTACAATGAGCAGTTCTTC.

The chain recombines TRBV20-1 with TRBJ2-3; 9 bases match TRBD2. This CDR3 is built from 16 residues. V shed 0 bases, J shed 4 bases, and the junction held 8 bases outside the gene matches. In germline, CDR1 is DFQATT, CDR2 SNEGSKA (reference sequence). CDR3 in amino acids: CSARDLLAGNADTQYF. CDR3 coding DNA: TGCAGTGCTAGAGATCTACTAGCGGGTAACGCAGATACGCAGTATTTT.

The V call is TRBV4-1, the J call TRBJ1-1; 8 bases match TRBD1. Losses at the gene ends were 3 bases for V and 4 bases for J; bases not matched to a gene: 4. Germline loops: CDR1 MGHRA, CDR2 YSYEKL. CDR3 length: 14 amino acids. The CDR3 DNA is TGCGCCAGCAGCCAGGACAGGGTCGCCACTGAAGCTTTCTTT. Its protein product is CASSQDRVATEAFF.

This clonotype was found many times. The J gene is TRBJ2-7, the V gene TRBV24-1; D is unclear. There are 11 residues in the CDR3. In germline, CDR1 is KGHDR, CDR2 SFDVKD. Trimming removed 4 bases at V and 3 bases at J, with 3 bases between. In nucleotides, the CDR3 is TGTGCCACCAGTGAACTCTACGAGCAGTACTTC. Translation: CATSELYEQYF.

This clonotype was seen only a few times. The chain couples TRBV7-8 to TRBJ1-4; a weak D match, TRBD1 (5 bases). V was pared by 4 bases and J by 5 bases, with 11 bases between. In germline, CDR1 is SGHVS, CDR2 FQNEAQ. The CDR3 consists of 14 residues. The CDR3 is CASSSREGNEKLFF. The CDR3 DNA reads TGTGCCAGCAGCTCCCGGGAGGGGAATGAAAAACTGTTTTTT. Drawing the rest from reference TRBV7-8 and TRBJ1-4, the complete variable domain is GAGVSQSPRYKVAKRGQDVALRCDPISGHVSLFWYQQALGQGPEFLTYFQNEAQLDKSGLPSDRFFAERPEGSVSTLKIQRTQQEDSAVYLCASSSREGNEKLFFGSGTQLSVL.

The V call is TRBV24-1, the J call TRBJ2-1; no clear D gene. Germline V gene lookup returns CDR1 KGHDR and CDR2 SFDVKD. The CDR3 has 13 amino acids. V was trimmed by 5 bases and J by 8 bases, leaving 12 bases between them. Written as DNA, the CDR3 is TGTGCCACCAGTGCACACCTCGGATATGAGCAGTTCTTC. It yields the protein CATSAHLGYEQFF.

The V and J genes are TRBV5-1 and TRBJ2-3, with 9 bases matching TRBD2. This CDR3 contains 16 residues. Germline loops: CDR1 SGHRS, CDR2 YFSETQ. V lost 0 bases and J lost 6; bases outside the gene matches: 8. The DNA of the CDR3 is TGCGCCAGCAGCTTGGAGCTAGCGGGAAAGTTGGATACGCAGTATTTT. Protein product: CASSLELAGKLDTQYF.

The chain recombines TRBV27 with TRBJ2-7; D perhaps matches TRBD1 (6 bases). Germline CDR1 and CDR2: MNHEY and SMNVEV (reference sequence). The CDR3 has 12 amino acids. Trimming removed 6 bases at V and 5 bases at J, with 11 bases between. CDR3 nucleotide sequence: TGTGCCAGCAGATCCAGGGGCCACGAGCAGTACTTC. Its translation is CASRSRGHEQYF.

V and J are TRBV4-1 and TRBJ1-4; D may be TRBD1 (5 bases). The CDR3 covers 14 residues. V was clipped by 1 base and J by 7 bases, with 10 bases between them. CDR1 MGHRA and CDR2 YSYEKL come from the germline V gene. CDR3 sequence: CASSQVKGSEKLFF. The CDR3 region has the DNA TGCGCCAGCAGCCAAGTGAAGGGGAGTGAAAAACTGTTTTTT.

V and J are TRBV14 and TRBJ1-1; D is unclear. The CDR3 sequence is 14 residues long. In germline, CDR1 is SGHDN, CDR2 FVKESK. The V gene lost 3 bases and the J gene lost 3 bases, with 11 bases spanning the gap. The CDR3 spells CASSHGVRDTEAFF. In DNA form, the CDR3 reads TGTGCCAGCAGCCATGGGGTCCGGGACACTGAAGCTTTCTTT.

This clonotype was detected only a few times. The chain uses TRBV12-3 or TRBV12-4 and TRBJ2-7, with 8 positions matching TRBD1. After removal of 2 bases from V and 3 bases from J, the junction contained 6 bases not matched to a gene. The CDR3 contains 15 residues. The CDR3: CASSLRGQVYYEQYF. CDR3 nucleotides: TGTGCCAGCAGTTTAAGGGGACAGGTTTACTACGAGCAGTACTTC.

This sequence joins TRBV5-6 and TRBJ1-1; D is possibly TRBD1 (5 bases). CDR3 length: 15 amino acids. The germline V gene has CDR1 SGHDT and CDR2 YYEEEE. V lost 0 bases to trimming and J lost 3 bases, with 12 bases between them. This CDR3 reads CASSLGRGEDTEAFF. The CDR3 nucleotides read TGTGCCAGCAGCTTGGGAAGGGGTGAAGACACTGAAGCTTTCTTT.

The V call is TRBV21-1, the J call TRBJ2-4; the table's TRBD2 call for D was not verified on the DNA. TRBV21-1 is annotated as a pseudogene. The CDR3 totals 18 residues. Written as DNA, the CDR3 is TGTGCCAGCAGCAAAACCAGGAGGAGGCTCATAGCCAAAAACATTCAGTACTTC. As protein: CASSKTRRRLIAKNIQYF.

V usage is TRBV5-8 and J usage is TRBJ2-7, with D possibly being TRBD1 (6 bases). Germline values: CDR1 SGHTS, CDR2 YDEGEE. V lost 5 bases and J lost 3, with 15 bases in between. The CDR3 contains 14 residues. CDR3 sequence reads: CASRPVRGNYEQYF. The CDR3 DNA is TGTGCCAGCAGACCTGTGAGGGGGAACTACGAGCAGTACTTC.

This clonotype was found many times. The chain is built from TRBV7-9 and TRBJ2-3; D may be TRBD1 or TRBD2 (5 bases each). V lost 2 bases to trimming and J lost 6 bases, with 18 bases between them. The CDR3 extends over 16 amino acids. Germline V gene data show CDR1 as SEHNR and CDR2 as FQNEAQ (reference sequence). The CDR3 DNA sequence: TGTGCCAGCAGCTTAATCGGGCGGGTCCAGGGCGATACGCAGTATTTT. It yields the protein CASSLIGRVQGDTQYF.

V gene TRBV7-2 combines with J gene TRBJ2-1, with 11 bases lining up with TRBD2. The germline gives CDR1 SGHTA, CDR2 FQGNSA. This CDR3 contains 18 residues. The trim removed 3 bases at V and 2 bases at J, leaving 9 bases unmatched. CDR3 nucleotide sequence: TGTGCCAGCAGCTTGATCGGGACTAGCGGCCTTACCTACAATGAGCAGTTCTTC. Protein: CASSLIGTSGLTYNEQFF.

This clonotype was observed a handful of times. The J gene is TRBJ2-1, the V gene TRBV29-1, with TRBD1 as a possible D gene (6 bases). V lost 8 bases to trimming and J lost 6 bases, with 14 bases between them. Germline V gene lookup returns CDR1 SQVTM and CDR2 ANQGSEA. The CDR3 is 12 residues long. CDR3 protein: CSFLRGANEQFF. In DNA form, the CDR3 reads TGCAGCTTTCTCAGGGGAGCCAATGAGCAGTTCTTC.